The sequence of this T cell receptor beta chain was determined in a study of blood T cell repertoires in COVID-19. CDR3 length: 16 amino acids. The V gene end was trimmed by 3 bases and the J gene end by 7 bases; junction bases not matched to a gene: 9. The V gene's germline CDR1 is MDHEN and CDR2 SYDVKM. Assay used: immunoSEQ multiplex PCR; TCRdb lists only in-frame clones, some missing. The profile shows about 370,000 clones, 89% of them singletons. This TCR derives from a woman aged 25 to 39 with COVID-19, enrolled during active disease. The chain uses TRBV28 and TRBJ1-6, with 7 bases fitting TRBD1. What was sequenced was peripheral blood. The CDR3 region is CASSFQGRGWNSPLHF. The CDR3 DNA reads TGTGCCAGCAGTTTTCAAGGCAGGGGGTGGAATTCACCCCTCCACTTT. Full variable domain (remainder filled in from reference TRBV28 and TRBJ1-6): DVKVTQSSRYLVKRTGEKVFLECVQDMDHENMFWYRQDPGLGLRLIYFSYDVKMKEKGDIPEGYSVSREKKERFSLILESASTNQTSMYLCASSFQGRGWNSPLHFGNGTRLTVT.